The 12 T cell receptor beta chains below were found in one sample sequenced in a study of identical twins. TCRdb passed the 5' RACE reads through MiXCR, listing each CDR3 protein once. Altogether around 530,000 distinct CDR3 sequences are present, 13% to 15% being singletons, with the ten largest covering roughly 0.44%. This same sample was also part of a study on yellow fever vaccine responses in identical twins.

The sequenced sample was CD4+ T cells sorted from blood. These receptors were obtained from a woman under 30 in good health.

This clonotype showed up just a few times. The chain joins TRBV20-1 to TRBJ1-1, with 8 nucleotides matching TRBD1. Looked up from germline, CDR1 is DFQATT and CDR2 is SNEGSKA (reference sequence). The ends lost 5 bases at V and 2 bases at J; junction bases unmatched: 7. The CDR3 is 14 residues long. CDR3 coding DNA: TGCAGTGCTCGAACCGGGACAGGCAACACTGAAGCTTTCTTT. This codes for CSARTGTGNTEAFF.

This clonotype was picked up a small number of times. J is TRBJ2-2 and V is TRBV4-1, with D tentatively TRBD2 (5 bases). The length of the CDR3 is 19 residues. V shed 4 bases and J shed 6 bases, with 27 bases lying between them. Germline loops: CDR1 MGHRA, CDR2 YSYEKL. CDR3 amino acids: CASSPLRVGIAGMAGELFF. The CDR3 region has the DNA TGCGCCAGCAGCCCACTGCGGGTGGGCATTGCCGGTATGGCCGGGGAGCTGTTTTTT.

The chain combines TRBV15 with TRBJ2-4; TRBD1 aligns across 9 bases. Germline loops: CDR1 LNHNV, CDR2 YYDKDF (reference sequence). The ends lost 5 bases at V and 8 bases at J; junction bases unmatched: 19. This CDR3 region has 18 residues. The CDR3 DNA follows: TGTGCCACCAGCGTCGGGACAGGGCGGTTTGGGCCGAGGGACATTCAGTACTTC. As protein: CATSVGTGRFGPRDIQYF.

V is TRBV20-1 and J is TRBJ2-1; D is unresolved. Germline CDR1 reads DFQATT; CDR2 reads SNEGSKA (reference sequence). V was trimmed by 2 bases and J by 0 bases, leaving 14 bases between them. CDR3 length: 16 amino acids. CDR3 DNA sequence: TGCAGTGCTAGAATTGTTAGCCACAGCTCCTACAATGAGCAGTTCTTC. Protein: CSARIVSHSSYNEQFF.

This clonotype was seen just once. The CDR3 protein is CAISGLEGAMAGELFF. In DNA form, the CDR3 reads TGTGCCATCAGTGGTTTGGAGGGGGCGATGGCCGGGGAGCTGTTTTTT. The chain joins TRBV10-3 to TRBJ2-2; tentative D call: TRBD1 (7 bases). V was trimmed by 4 bases and J by 6 bases, leaving 18 bases between them. Germline V CDR1 and CDR2: ENHRY, SYGVKD. The CDR3 runs to 16 residues.

Only a few counts were recorded for this clonotype. The chain combines TRBV7-3 with TRBJ2-7; D might be TRBD2 (6 bases). Germline CDR1 is SGHTA and CDR2 is FQGTGA. The CDR3 spans 14 residues. Trimming removed 3 bases from V and 4 bases from J, with 13 bases in between. The CDR3 DNA sequence: TGTGCCAGCAGCTTGGAGGGCGGGAATTACGAGCAGTACTTC. Protein product: CASSLEGGNYEQYF.

This clonotype was seen a handful of times. The chain combines TRBV24-1 with TRBJ2-3; 8 bases map to TRBD2. The germline V gene encodes CDR1 KGHDR and CDR2 SFDVKD. V shed 1 base and J 3 bases; nucleotides not matched to a gene: 11. The CDR3 length is 18 residues. This CDR3 reads CATSDFPRAGGITDTQYF. As DNA, the CDR3 is TGTGCCACCAGTGATTTCCCCCGCGCGGGGGGTATTACAGATACGCAGTATTTT.

The chain carries TRBV4-1 and TRBJ1-4, with D possibly matching TRBD1 (5 bases). CDR3 length: 14 amino acids. The germline gives CDR1 MGHRA, CDR2 YSYEKL. V lost 3 bases and J lost 7, with 12 bases in between. CDR3 DNA: TGCGCCAGCAGCCACGCCGGGACGGGTGAAAAACTGTTTTTT. It encodes CASSHAGTGEKLFF.

This clonotype showed up just a few times. J is TRBJ1-1 and V is TRBV5-1; D gene unclear. V was pared by 4 bases and J by 8 bases, with 18 bases between. Germline CDR1 reads SGHRS; CDR2 reads YFSETQ. There are 14 residues in the CDR3. The DNA for the CDR3 is TGCGCCAGCAGCCCAACTGGTACCAGACCCGAAGCTTTCTTT. This sequence encodes CASSPTGTRPEAFF.

This rearrangement joins TRBV3-1 to TRBJ1-1, with D tentatively TRBD1 (5 bases). The germline V and J ends were trimmed by 5 bases and 7 bases, with 11 bases remaining between them. The CDR3 is 12 residues long. The V gene's germline CDR1 is LGHDT and CDR2 YNNKEL (reference sequence). The CDR3 loop is CASSTWDREAFF. The CDR3 DNA reads as TGTGCCAGCAGCACCTGGGACCGTGAAGCTTTCTTT.

There are a few counts of this clonotype. The chain couples TRBV9 to TRBJ1-1, with D tentatively TRBD1 (6 bases). Germline assignment: CDR1 SGDLS and CDR2 YYNGEE. Trimming cost V 0 bases and J 7 bases, with 16 bases left between them. The CDR3 length is 15 residues. CDR3: CASSVVGGQIDEAFF. The CDR3 DNA sequence: TGTGCCAGCAGCGTAGTGGGGGGGCAGATTGATGAAGCTTTCTTT. The variable domain in full, completed from reference TRBV9 and TRBJ1-1, reads DSGVTQTPKHLITATGQRVTLRCSPRSGDLSVYWYQQSLDQGLQFLIQYYNGEERAKGNILERFSAQQFPDLHSELNLSSLELGDSALYFCASSVVGGQIDEAFFGQGTRLTVV.

Only a few counts were recorded for this clonotype. The J gene is TRBJ2-7, the V gene TRBV2; 8 bases map to TRBD2. The germline V gene has CDR1 SNHLY and CDR2 FYNNEI. Losses at the gene ends were 4 bases for V and 2 bases for J; bases not matched to a gene: 7. The CDR3 spans 15 residues. The CDR3 region has the DNA TGTGCCAGCAGTGTTTCCGGGACTAGGGCCTACGAGCAGTACTTC. Translation gives CASSVSGTRAYEQYF.